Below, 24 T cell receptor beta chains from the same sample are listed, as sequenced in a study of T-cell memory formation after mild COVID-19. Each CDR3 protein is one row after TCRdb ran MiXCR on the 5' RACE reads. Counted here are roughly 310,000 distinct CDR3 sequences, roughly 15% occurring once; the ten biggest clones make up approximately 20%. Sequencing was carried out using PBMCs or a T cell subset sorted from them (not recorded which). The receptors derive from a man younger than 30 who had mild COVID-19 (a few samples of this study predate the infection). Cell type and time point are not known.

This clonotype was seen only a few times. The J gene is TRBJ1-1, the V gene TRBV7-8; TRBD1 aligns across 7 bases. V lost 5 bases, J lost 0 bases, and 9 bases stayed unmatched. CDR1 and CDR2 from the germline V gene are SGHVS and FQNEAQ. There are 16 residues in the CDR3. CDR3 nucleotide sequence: TGTGCCAGCAGCCCAACTCCGACAGGGATGAACACTGAAGCTTTCTTT. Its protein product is CASSPTPTGMNTEAFF.

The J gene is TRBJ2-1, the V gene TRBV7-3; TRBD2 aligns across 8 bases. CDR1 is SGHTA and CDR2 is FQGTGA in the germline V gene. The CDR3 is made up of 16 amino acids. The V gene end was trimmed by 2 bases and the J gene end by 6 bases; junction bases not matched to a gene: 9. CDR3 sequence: CASSLVWGSGGNEQFF. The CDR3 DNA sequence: TGTGCCAGCAGCTTAGTTTGGGGGAGCGGGGGCAATGAGCAGTTCTTC. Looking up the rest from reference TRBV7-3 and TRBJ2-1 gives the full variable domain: GAGVSQTPSNKVTEKGKYVELRCDPISGHTALYWYRQSLGQGPEFLIYFQGTGAADDSGLPNDRFFAVRPEGSVSTLKIQRTERGDSAVYLCASSLVWGSGGNEQFFGPGTRLTVL.

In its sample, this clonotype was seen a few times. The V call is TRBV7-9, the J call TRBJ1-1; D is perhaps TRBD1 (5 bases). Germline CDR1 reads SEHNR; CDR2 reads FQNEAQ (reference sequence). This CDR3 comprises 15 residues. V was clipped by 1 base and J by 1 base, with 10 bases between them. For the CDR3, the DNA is TGTGCCAGCAGCTTAGTTCGAACAGGGAACACTGAAGCTTTCTTT. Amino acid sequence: CASSLVRTGNTEAFF. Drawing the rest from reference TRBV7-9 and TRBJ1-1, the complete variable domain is DTGVSQNPRHKITKRGQNVTFRCDPISEHNRLYWYRQTLGQGPEFLTYFQNEAQLEKSRLLSDRFSAERPKGSFSTLEIQRTEQGDSAMYLCASSLVRTGNTEAFFGQGTRLTVV.

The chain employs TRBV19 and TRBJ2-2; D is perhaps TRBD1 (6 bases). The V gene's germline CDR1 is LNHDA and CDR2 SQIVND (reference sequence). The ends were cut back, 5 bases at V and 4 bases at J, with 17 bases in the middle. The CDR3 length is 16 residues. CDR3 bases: TGTGCCAGTAGTCCGACCGGGACACATCTCACCGGGGAGCTGTTTTTT. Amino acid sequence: CASSPTGTHLTGELFF.

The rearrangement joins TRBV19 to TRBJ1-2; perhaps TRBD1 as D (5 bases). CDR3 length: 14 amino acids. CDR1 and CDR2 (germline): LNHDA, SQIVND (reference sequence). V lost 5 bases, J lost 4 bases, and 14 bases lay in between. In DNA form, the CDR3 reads TGTGCCAGTAGTCCGGGACCGCGGGGCTATGGCTACACCTTC. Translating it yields CASSPGPRGYGYTF.

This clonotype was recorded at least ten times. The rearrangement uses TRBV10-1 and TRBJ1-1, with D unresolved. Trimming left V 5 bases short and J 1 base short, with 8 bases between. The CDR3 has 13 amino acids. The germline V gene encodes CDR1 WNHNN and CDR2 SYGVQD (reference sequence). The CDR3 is CASSFNGNTEAFF. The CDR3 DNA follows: TGCGCCAGCAGTTTTAACGGGAACACTGAAGCTTTCTTT.

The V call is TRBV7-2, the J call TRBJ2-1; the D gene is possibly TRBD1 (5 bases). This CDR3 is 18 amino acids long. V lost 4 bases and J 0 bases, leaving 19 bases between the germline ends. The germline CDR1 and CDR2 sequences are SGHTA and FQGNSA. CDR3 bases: TGTGCCAGCAGCTGGGCCCCCATCCAGGGCAGCTCCTACAATGAGCAGTTCTTC. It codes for CASSWAPIQGSSYNEQFF.

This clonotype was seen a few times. CDR3: CASRMTGSYEQYV. The CDR3 DNA sequence: TGTGCCAGCAGGATGACAGGGTCTTACGAGCAGTACGTC. The chain is built from TRBV12-3 or TRBV12-4 and TRBJ2-7, with 7 bases identical to TRBD1. Germline trimming cut 6 bases from V and 4 bases from J; bases unmatched to any gene: 6. There are 13 residues in the CDR3.

For the CDR3, the DNA is TGTGCCAGCAGCCCCCGGGACAGGGAGAATCAGCCCCAGCATTTT. Translation gives CASSPRDRENQPQHF. This rearrangement joins TRBV28 to TRBJ1-5; 9 bases match TRBD1. This CDR3 has 15 residues. CDR1 and CDR2 from the germline V gene are MDHEN and SYDVKM. V was clipped by 6 bases and J by 4 bases; unmatched bases: 7.

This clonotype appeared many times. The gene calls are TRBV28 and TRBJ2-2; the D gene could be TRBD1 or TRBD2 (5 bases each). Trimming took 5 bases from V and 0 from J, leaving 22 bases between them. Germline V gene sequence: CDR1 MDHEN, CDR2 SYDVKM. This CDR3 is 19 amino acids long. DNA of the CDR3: TGTGCCAGCAGTCTGAAACTGCTCAGACGGGGCTCGAACACCGGGGAGCTGTTTTTT. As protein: CASSLKLLRRGSNTGELFF.

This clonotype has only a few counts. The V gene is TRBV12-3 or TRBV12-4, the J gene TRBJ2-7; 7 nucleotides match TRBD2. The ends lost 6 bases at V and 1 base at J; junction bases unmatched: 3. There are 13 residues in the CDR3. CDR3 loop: CASSGLVSYEQYF. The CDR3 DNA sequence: TGTGCCAGCAGCGGACTAGTGTCCTACGAGCAGTACTTC.

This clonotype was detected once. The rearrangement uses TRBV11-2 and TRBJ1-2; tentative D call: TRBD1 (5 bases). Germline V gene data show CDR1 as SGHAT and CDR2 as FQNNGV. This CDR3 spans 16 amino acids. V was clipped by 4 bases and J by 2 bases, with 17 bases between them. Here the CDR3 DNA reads TGTGCCAGCAGCTCCCTCTCCGGGACCGCAAACTATGGCTACACCTTC. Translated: CASSSLSGTANYGYTF.

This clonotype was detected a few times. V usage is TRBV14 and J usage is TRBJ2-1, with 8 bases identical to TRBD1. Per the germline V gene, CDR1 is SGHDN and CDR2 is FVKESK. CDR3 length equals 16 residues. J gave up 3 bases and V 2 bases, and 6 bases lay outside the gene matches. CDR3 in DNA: TGTGCCAGCAGCCAATTTGGACAGGGAATCTACAATGAGCAGTTCTTC. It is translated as CASSQFGQGIYNEQFF.

The CDR3 loop reads CASSQDRSGVNSPLHF. Written as DNA, the CDR3 is TGTGCCAGCAGCCAAGACAGGTCCGGGGTCAATTCACCCCTCCACTTT. The rearrangement links TRBV4-2 to TRBJ1-6; no firm D call. CDR1 is LGHNA, CDR2 YNFKEQ, per germline. Trimming cost V 0 bases and J 7 bases, with 13 bases left between them. This CDR3 has 16 residues.

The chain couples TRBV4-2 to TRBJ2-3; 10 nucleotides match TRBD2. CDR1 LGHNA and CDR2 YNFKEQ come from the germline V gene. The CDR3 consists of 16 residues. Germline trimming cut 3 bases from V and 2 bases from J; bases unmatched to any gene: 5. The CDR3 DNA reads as TGTGCCAGCAGCCAGAGAGCGGGGGGGAACACAGATACGCAGTATTTT. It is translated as CASSQRAGGNTDTQYF.

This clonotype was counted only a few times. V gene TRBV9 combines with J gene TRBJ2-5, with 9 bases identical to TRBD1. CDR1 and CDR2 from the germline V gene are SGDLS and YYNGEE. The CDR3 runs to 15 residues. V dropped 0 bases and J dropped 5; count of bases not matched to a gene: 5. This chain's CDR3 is CASSVDYRGRETQYF. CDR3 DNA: TGTGCCAGCAGCGTAGACTACAGGGGGCGGGAGACCCAGTACTTC.

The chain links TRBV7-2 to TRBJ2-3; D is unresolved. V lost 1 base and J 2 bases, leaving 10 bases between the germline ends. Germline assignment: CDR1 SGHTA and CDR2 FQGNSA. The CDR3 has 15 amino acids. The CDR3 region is CASSLVIAFTDTQYF. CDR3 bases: TGTGCCAGCAGCTTAGTAATCGCCTTCACAGATACGCAGTATTTT.

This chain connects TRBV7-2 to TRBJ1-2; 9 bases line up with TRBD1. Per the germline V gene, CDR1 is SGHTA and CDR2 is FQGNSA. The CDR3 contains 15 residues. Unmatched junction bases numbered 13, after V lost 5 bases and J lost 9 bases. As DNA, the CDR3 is TGTGCCAGCAGCGGACGGGACAGGGTTTATGTTAGCTACACCTTC. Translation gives CASSGRDRVYVSYTF.

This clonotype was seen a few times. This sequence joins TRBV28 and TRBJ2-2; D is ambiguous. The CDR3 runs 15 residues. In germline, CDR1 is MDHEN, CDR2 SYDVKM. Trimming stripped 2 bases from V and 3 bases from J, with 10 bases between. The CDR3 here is CASSLPRRDTGELFF. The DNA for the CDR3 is TGTGCCAGCAGTTTACCCCGACGGGACACCGGGGAGCTGTTTTTT.

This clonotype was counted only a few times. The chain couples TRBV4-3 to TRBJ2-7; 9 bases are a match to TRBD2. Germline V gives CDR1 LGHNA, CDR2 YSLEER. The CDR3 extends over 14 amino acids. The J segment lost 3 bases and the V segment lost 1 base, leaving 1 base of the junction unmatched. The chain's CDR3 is CASSQGREGYEQYF. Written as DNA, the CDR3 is TGCGCCAGCAGCCAAGGGCGGGAGGGCTACGAGCAGTACTTC.

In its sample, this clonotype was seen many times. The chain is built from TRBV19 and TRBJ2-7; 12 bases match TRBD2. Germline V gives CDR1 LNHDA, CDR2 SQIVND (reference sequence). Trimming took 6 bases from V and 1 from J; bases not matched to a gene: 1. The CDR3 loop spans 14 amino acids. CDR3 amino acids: CASRGLAGSYEQYF. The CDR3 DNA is TGTGCCAGTAGAGGACTAGCGGGATCCTACGAGCAGTACTTC.

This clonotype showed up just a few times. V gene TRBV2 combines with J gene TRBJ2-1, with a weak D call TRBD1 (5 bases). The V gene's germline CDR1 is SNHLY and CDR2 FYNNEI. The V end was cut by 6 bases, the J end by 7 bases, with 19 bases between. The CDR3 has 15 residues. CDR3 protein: CASRGMDTMDNEQFF. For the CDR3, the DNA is TGTGCCAGCAGGGGCATGGACACGATGGATAATGAGCAGTTCTTC.

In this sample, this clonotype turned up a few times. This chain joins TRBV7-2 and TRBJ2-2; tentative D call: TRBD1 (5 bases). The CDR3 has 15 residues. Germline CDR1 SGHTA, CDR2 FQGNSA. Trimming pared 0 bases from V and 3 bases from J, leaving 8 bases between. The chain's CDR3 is CASSLAGVHTGELFF. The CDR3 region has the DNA TGTGCCAGCAGCTTAGCAGGGGTGCACACCGGGGAGCTGTTTTTT.

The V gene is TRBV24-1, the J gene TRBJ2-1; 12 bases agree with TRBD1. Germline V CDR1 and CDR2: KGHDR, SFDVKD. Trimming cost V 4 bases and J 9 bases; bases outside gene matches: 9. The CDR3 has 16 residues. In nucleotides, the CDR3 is TGTGCCACCAGTGACCTAACCGGGACAGGGGGCACTGAGCAGTTCTTC. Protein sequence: CATSDLTGTGGTEQFF.